This T cell receptor beta chain was obtained from a study of blood T cell repertoires in COVID-19. This clone was seen once. Original processing notes: Reference gene primer amplification gave nucleated cell count estimates. TCRdb's table, derived via immunoSEQ multiplex PCR, lists solely in-frame clones and lacks some. V, J and clone size were drawn from that table, and D and trimming were deduced from the DNA. The table includes fewer than 250,000 clones, 85% detected once. The receptor was derived from a woman in her sixties with active or convalescent COVID-19. The sequenced sample was peripheral blood.

This CDR3 reads CASSVAFQGSSYNEQFF. DNA for the CDR3: TGTGCCAGCAGCGTAGCGTTTCAGGGCAGCTCCTACAATGAGCAGTTCTTC. V gene TRBV9 combines with J gene TRBJ2-1; tentative D call: TRBD1 (5 bases). This CDR3 region has 17 residues. Trimming removed 0 bases at V and 0 bases at J, with 13 bases between. Germline values: CDR1 SGDLS, CDR2 YYNGEE.